A single TCR beta chain is shown here with its context. The antigen is not known. The analysis combined second doses at about 4 or about 12 weeks. Germline lookup yields CDR1 MDHEN and CDR2 SYDVKM. V lost 4 bases to trimming and J lost 0 bases, with 7 bases between them. The CDR3 covers 13 residues. This record comes from a study of T cell responses to AZD1222 COVID-19 vaccine. General study points: Spike-specific TCR breadth and depth were elevated following two AZD1222 doses. Among AZD1222 vaccinees, only five to seven were seropositive at baseline. Among spike-specific TCRs, nearly half reportedly target unmutated variant regions.

Clones were sequenced by immunoSEQ multiplex PCR, and TCRdb holds only the in-frame ones, with some missing. In the table there are under 150,000 clones, 80% to 95% of which are singletons. The chain links TRBV28 to TRBJ2-7; D unclear. The origin of this receptor is an adult who received the AZD1222 COVID-19 vaccine. Sequenced here: peripheral blood, sampled 28 days after the second AZD1222 dose. CDR3 amino acids: CASSSFSSYEQYF. Written as DNA, the CDR3 is TGTGCCAGCAGTTCCTTCAGCTCCTACGAGCAGTACTTC. The whole variable domain, remainder taken from reference TRBV28 and TRBJ2-7, is DVKVTQSSRYLVKRTGEKVFLECVQDMDHENMFWYRQDPGLGLRLIYFSYDVKMKEKGDIPEGYSVSREKKERFSLILESASTNQTSMYLCASSSFSSYEQYFGPGTRLTVT.